The entry below describes one T cell receptor (beta chain). This record belongs to a study of blood T cell repertoires in COVID-19. Whole-study context: The study drew acute and convalescent COVID-19 samples from the United States, Italy and Spain. T cells, B-cell-depleted T cells, or PBMCs provided the cDNA or gDNA that served as material.

CDR1 is LGHNT, CDR2 FRNRAP, per germline. The CDR3 consists of 15 residues. Trimming cost V 2 bases and J 5 bases, with 12 bases left between them. Original data processing: Scientists estimated how many nucleated cells there were by amplifying reference gene primers. Method: immunoSEQ multiplex PCR; TCRdb's copy keeps in-frame clones and lacks some. That table furnishes V, J and clone size, whereas the DNA furnished D and trimming. The sample includes some 250,000 clones, around 81% of them seen just once. This receptor was taken from a woman aged 60-75 years with active or convalescent COVID-19. The sequenced material came from peripheral blood. The rearrangement uses TRBV12-5 and TRBJ2-2; perhaps TRBD2 as D (6 bases). In DNA form, the CDR3 reads TGTGCTAGTGGTTTGAGGTCGGCGGGAACCGGGGAGCTGTTTTTT. Amino acid sequence: CASGLRSAGTGELFF.